A single sample gave rise to the 31 T cell receptor beta chains below, sequenced in a study of T cells in Graves' hyperthyroidism and ophthalmopathy. RNA transcripts were the template for amplifying TCR beta CDR3 regions. Initially, a first-round RT-PCR of the TCR CDR3 employed the HTBI primer set. TCRdb redid the calling of the multiplex PCR reads with MiXCR, one entry per CDR3 protein. The repertoire consists of hundreds of thousands of distinct CDR3 sequences, with approximately 20% occurring once and the leading ten covering roughly 50%. The sample taken for sequencing was blood. These receptors were collected from a man aged 40-49 years with Graves' ophthalmopathy.

This chain uses TRBV18 with TRBJ2-5; tentatively, D is TRBD1 or TRBD2 (5 bases each). The CDR3 has 13 amino acids. The germline V and J ends were trimmed by 3 bases and 4 bases, with 9 bases remaining between them. Germline CDR1 is KGHSH and CDR2 is LQKENI. Written as DNA, the CDR3 is TGTGCCAGCTCACCGGGGGTGGCAGAGACCCAGTACTTC. Translated, it gives CASSPGVAETQYF.

This clonotype turned up a few times. The chain employs TRBV28 and TRBJ2-2; possible D gene TRBD1, 6 bases. Trimming removed 10 bases from V and 6 bases from J, with 12 bases in between. The CDR3 spans 12 residues. Germline V lookup: CDR1 MDHEN, CDR2 SYDVKM. The CDR3 DNA sequence: TGTGCCACCTACAGGGCGGCCGGGGAGCTGTTTTTT. As protein: CATYRAAGELFF.

This rearrangement joins TRBV5-4 to TRBJ1-2, with D unresolved. Germline CDR1 and CDR2: SGHNT and YYREEE (reference sequence). The CDR3 has 11 residues. V shed 4 bases and J shed 8 bases, with 9 bases lying between them. CDR3 region: CASSTNGGYTF. The CDR3 nucleotides read TGTGCCAGCAGCACGAATGGGGGCTACACCTTC.

This clonotype was recorded at least ten times. The chain combines TRBV27 with TRBJ2-7; D may be TRBD2 (5 bases). Between the trimmed V and J ends, which lost 0 bases and 2 bases, there was a span of 8 bases. Per the germline V gene, CDR1 is MNHEY and CDR2 is SMNVEV (reference sequence). This CDR3 is 14 amino acids long. In DNA form, the CDR3 reads TGTGCCAGCAGTTTATCCGGGGAAACCTACGAGCAGTACTTC. Amino acids: CASSLSGETYEQYF.

The V call is TRBV30, the J call TRBJ1-6; TRBD1 matches 9 bases. Germline lookup yields CDR1 GTSNPN and CDR2 SVGIG (reference sequence). V shed 2 bases, J shed 7 bases, and the junction held 3 bases outside the gene matches. This CDR3 is built from 14 residues. CDR3 sequence reads: CAWSRTGVNSPLHF. The CDR3 region has the DNA TGTGCCTGGAGTAGGACAGGGGTCAATTCACCCCTCCACTTT.

There are a few counts of this clonotype. The chain recombines TRBV20-1 with TRBJ2-7; 11 bases fit TRBD2. V lost 2 bases, J lost 3 bases, and 6 bases stayed unmatched. This CDR3 has 15 amino acids. CDR1 and CDR2 from the germline V gene are DFQATT and SNEGSKA (reference sequence). The CDR3 DNA sequence: TGCAGTGCTAGATGGACTAGCGGGTTTAGCTACGAGCAGTACTTC. Protein product: CSARWTSGFSYEQYF.

This clonotype appeared many times. The genes are TRBV30 and TRBJ1-2, with a possible D match to TRBD1 (5 bases). Germline V gives CDR1 GTSNPN, CDR2 SVGIG (reference sequence). The CDR3 is 15 residues long. V was shortened by 2 bases and J by 5 bases, with 18 bases between the two germline ends. The DNA of the CDR3 is TGTGCCTGGAGTTTGGCGAACCCGGGACCTTATGGCTACACCTTC. This gives the protein CAWSLANPGPYGYTF.

J is TRBJ2-1 and V is TRBV9, with 8 bases lining up with TRBD1. The germline gives CDR1 SGDLS, CDR2 YYNGEE. The CDR3 sequence is 15 residues long. With V trimmed by 3 bases and J by 5 bases, 7 bases remained unmatched. CDR3: CASSALQGVHNEQFF. CDR3 DNA sequence: TGTGCCAGCAGCGCATTACAGGGGGTCCACAATGAGCAGTTCTTC.

As for this clonotype: At one end, the junction sequence differs from germline, possibly due to a read error. The CDR3 here is CASSLKQTYNEQLF. CDR3 DNA: TGTGCCAGCAGTTTAAAGCAGACCTACAATGAGCAGCTCTTC. This chain joins TRBV12-3 or TRBV12-4 and TRBJ2-1; D gene unclear. This CDR3 spans 14 amino acids.

The chain couples TRBV15 to TRBJ2-3; D tentatively reads TRBD1 or TRBD2 (5 bases each). Trimming took off 0 bases at V and 4 bases at J, with 14 bases between the two ends. Germline V gene lookup returns CDR1 LNHNV and CDR2 YYDKDF (reference sequence). This CDR3 contains 16 residues. This chain's CDR3 is CATSRDRSSRADTQYF. CDR3 DNA sequence: TGTGCCACCAGCAGAGATCGGTCTAGCAGGGCAGATACGCAGTATTTT.

This clonotype was seen a few times. This chain joins TRBV9 and TRBJ2-3, with D possibly being TRBD2 (6 bases). The CDR3 consists of 16 residues. V was trimmed by 4 bases and J by 1 base, leaving 16 bases between them. CDR1 is SGDLS and CDR2 is YYNGEE in the germline V gene. The CDR3 sequence: CASSPRTIRGTDTQYF. In DNA form, the CDR3 reads TGTGCCAGCAGCCCCCGGACTATCCGGGGCACAGATACGCAGTATTTT. Together with reference TRBV9 and TRBJ2-3, the CDR3 gives the full variable domain: DSGVTQTPKHLITATGQRVTLRCSPRSGDLSVYWYQQSLDQGLQFLIQYYNGEERAKGNILERFSAQQFPDLHSELNLSSLELGDSALYFCASSPRTIRGTDTQYFGPGTRLTVL.

The gene calls are TRBV30 and TRBJ1-5; TRBD1 agrees at 9 bases. The germline gives CDR1 GTSNPN, CDR2 SVGIG (reference sequence). V lost 7 bases, J lost 5 bases, and 6 bases stayed unmatched. The CDR3 has 13 residues. The CDR3 here is CAFGTGWDQPQHF. The DNA for the CDR3 is TGTGCCTTTGGGACAGGGTGGGATCAGCCCCAGCATTTT.

This clonotype showed up just once. The chain combines TRBV6-5 with TRBJ1-1; D uncertain. CDR3 length equals 13 residues. Germline CDR1 is MNHEY and CDR2 is SVGAGI. V dropped 2 bases and J dropped 5 bases, with 9 bases sitting between them. CDR3 coding DNA: TGTGCCAGCAGTTACAAGGAAGGGACTGAAGCTTTCTTT. The encoded protein is CASSYKEGTEAFF.

In its sample, this clonotype was seen a few times. The chain carries TRBV30 and TRBJ1-4; D is undetermined. With 4 bases removed from V and 0 bases from J, the gap between germline ends came to 3 bases. Germline CDR1 reads GTSNPN; CDR2 reads SVGIG (reference sequence). CDR3 length: 12 residues. The CDR3: CAWTATNEKLFF. The DNA for the CDR3 is TGTGCCTGGACAGCAACTAATGAAAAACTGTTTTTT.

The chain recombines TRBV4-2 with TRBJ2-1; 8 bases match TRBD2. Germline V gene sequence: CDR1 LGHNA, CDR2 YNFKEQ. This CDR3 has 16 amino acids. Germline trimming cut 5 bases from V and 8 bases from J; bases unmatched to any gene: 14. Here the CDR3 reads CASSAPFGRAKDEQFF. For the CDR3, the DNA is TGTGCCAGCAGCGCTCCATTCGGGAGGGCCAAGGATGAGCAGTTCTTC.

This rearrangement joins TRBV6-1 to TRBJ2-6; 11 bases agree with TRBD2. The CDR3 consists of 19 residues. In germline, CDR1 is MNHNS, CDR2 SASEGT. The ends lost 3 bases at V and 3 bases at J; junction bases unmatched: 10. The CDR3 DNA follows: TGTGCCAGCAGTGACGCAAGACTAGCGGGAAAAGATGGGGCCAACGTCCTGACTTTC. Translating gives CASSDARLAGKDGANVLTF.

This clonotype was observed a few times. This rearrangement joins TRBV6-1 to TRBJ2-7; D is unclear. V lost 2 bases, J lost 0 bases, and 11 bases lay in between. CDR1 is MNHNS, CDR2 SASEGT, per germline. The CDR3 is 15 residues long. This CDR3 is CASSEMEQTSYEQYF. Written as DNA, the CDR3 is TGTGCCAGCAGTGAAATGGAGCAGACCTCCTACGAGCAGTACTTC.

In its sample, this clonotype was seen many times. The chain links TRBV6-2 or TRBV6-3 to TRBJ2-7; D remains ambiguous. V was cut by 0 bases and J by 2 bases, with 5 bases left in between. CDR1 is MNHEY, CDR2 SVGEGT, per germline. This CDR3 region has 13 residues. Here the CDR3 reads CASSYSYAYEQYF. CDR3 in DNA: TGTGCCAGCAGTTACTCCTACGCCTACGAGCAGTACTTC.

The CDR3 is CASSYGTEYNEQFF. The CDR3 region has the DNA TGTGCCAGCAGTTACGGGACGGAATACAATGAGCAGTTCTTC. The chain recombines TRBV6-6 with TRBJ2-1; D could derive from TRBD1 or TRBD2 (5 bases each). Deletions cut 2 bases from V and 4 bases from J, with 9 bases between. In germline, CDR1 is MNHNY, CDR2 SVGAGI (reference sequence). The CDR3 length is 14 residues.

This clonotype was seen ten or more times. This sequence joins TRBV28 and TRBJ2-7; unclear D gene. Trimming took 8 bases from V and 4 from J, leaving 9 bases between them. CDR3 length: 11 residues. From germline, CDR1 is MDHEN and CDR2 SYDVKM. The CDR3, as DNA: TGTGCCAGCGTGGCGAATTACGAGCAGTACTTC. Its protein product is CASVANYEQYF.

This clonotype has more than one count but fewer than ten. V is TRBV5-1 and J is TRBJ2-6, with D tentatively TRBD1 (6 bases). Per the germline V gene, CDR1 is SGHRS and CDR2 is YFSETQ. The CDR3 length is 16 residues. The ends were cut back, 6 bases at V and 2 bases at J, with 15 bases in the middle. The CDR3 protein is CASMYAPGAGANVLTF. Written as DNA, the CDR3 is TGCGCCAGCATGTACGCACCAGGGGCTGGGGCCAACGTCCTGACTTTC.

This clonotype was recorded at least ten times. V usage is TRBV2 and J usage is TRBJ1-4, with D possibly matching TRBD1 (6 bases). Germline CDR1 reads SNHLY; CDR2 reads FYNNEI. Between the trimmed V and J ends, which lost 9 bases and 0 bases, there was a span of 17 bases. There are 16 residues in the CDR3. The CDR3 nucleotides are TGTGCCAGTAAGCCCAGGGAGGGGGCAACTAATGAAAAACTGTTTTTT. It translates to CASKPREGATNEKLFF.

In this sample, this clonotype turned up many times. The J gene is TRBJ2-7, the V gene TRBV28; D possibly uses TRBD1 or TRBD2 (5 bases each). Germline CDR1 is MDHEN and CDR2 is SYDVKM. There are 12 residues in the CDR3. V lost 7 bases, J lost 5 bases, and 12 bases lay in between. CDR3 loop: CASTSWDHEQYF. The CDR3 nucleotides read TGTGCCAGCACCTCATGGGACCACGAGCAGTACTTC.

V is TRBV7-3 and J is TRBJ1-1; 7 nucleotides match TRBD1. From germline, CDR1 is SGHTA and CDR2 FQGTGA. V dropped 5 bases and J dropped 1; count of bases not matched to a gene: 7. This CDR3 spans 15 amino acids. The CDR3 nucleotides are TGTGCCAGCAGCCCAGGGGGGACATCGAACACTGAAGCTTTCTTT. This sequence encodes CASSPGGTSNTEAFF.

The gene calls are TRBV6-1 and TRBJ2-7, with 14 bases that match TRBD2. The CDR3 has 15 residues. The germline V gene encodes CDR1 MNHNS and CDR2 SASEGT. The V segment lost 6 bases and the J segment 3 bases; nucleotides outside the gene matches: 4. The CDR3 spells CASRPGLAGDYEQYF. The CDR3, as DNA: TGTGCCAGCAGACCGGGACTAGCGGGGGACTACGAGCAGTACTTC.

This clonotype has at least ten counts. CDR3 amino acids: CASSSSGLIFNQETQYF. CDR3 sequence (DNA): TGTGCCAGCAGTTCCTCGGGCCTTATCTTTAATCAGGAGACCCAGTACTTC. V gene TRBV28 combines with J gene TRBJ2-5; unclear D gene. Trimming removed 4 bases from V and 5 bases from J, with 23 bases in between. Per the germline V gene, CDR1 is MDHEN and CDR2 is SYDVKM. This CDR3 comprises 17 residues.

The gene calls are TRBV7-2 and TRBJ2-7; 12 bases are shared with TRBD2. CDR3 size: 14 residues. Germline V gene lookup returns CDR1 SGHTA and CDR2 FQGNSA. Germline trimming cut 5 bases from V and 3 bases from J; bases unmatched to any gene: 2. The CDR3 DNA reads TGTGCCAGCAGCCAACTAGCGGGAGGCTACGAGCAGTACTTC. Translation gives CASSQLAGGYEQYF.

The chain couples TRBV20-1 to TRBJ2-6; perhaps TRBD1 as D (6 bases). The CDR3 sequence is 18 residues long. Germline CDR1 and CDR2: DFQATT and SNEGSKA (reference sequence). Trimming stripped 0 bases from V and 0 bases from J, with 15 bases between. This chain's CDR3 is CSARDLRVTGSGANVLTF. CDR3 DNA sequence: TGCAGTGCTAGAGATCTCAGGGTGACAGGCTCTGGGGCCAACGTCCTGACTTTC.

V gene TRBV29-1 combines with J gene TRBJ1-1; D ambiguous. Trimming pared 5 bases from V and 2 bases from J, leaving 9 bases between. The CDR3 contains 12 residues. Per germline, CDR1 SQVTM and CDR2 ANQGSEA. The CDR3 region is CSVLDKNTEAFF. CDR3 sequence (DNA): TGCAGCGTTCTCGACAAAAACACTGAAGCTTTCTTT.

This clonotype has ten or more counts. The chain employs TRBV7-2 and TRBJ1-5, with 8 bases aligning to TRBD1. CDR3 length: 13 residues. J lost 7 bases, V lost 6 bases, and 5 bases had no gene match. In germline, CDR1 is SGHTA, CDR2 FQGNSA. DNA for the CDR3: TGTGCCAGCAGGCAGGACAGGGACCAGCCCCAGCATTTT. Protein product: CASRQDRDQPQHF.

This CDR3 is CASSRRQGNQPQHF. The CDR3 DNA reads as TGTGCCAGCAGCCGTCGACAGGGGAATCAGCCCCAGCATTTT. The genes are TRBV6-1 and TRBJ1-5; TRBD1 agrees at 8 bases. Per germline, CDR1 MNHNS and CDR2 SASEGT. CDR3 length: 14 residues. V trimming: 6 bases; J trimming: 4 bases; junction bases outside the gene matches: 5.